This TCR beta chain derives from a study of blood T cell repertoires in COVID-19. Study summary: T cells, B-cell-depleted T cells, or PBMCs supplied cDNA or gDNA.

Enrolled during active infection, Seattle patients were then followed longitudinally. TCRdb keeps only in-frame clones here, not all; method: immunoSEQ multiplex PCR. The sample includes approximately 150,000 clones, just over 90% of them seen just once. This clonotype was obtained from a man between 18 and 29 years old with COVID-19, enrolled during active disease. Sequencing was done on a sample of peripheral blood.

The CDR3, as DNA: TGTGCCAGCAGCCCCGCAGGGGGTTGGTACGAGCAGTACTTC. Amino acid sequence: CASSPAGGWYEQYF. This sequence joins TRBV9 and TRBJ2-7; 7 positions match TRBD1. Trimming at V came to 4 bases and at J to 4 bases, leaving 8 bases not matched to a gene. CDR1 SGDLS and CDR2 YYNGEE come from the germline V gene. The CDR3 has 14 residues.